The table lists the clone carrying this T cell receptor beta chain with many counts. V lost 1 base and J 4 bases, leaving 7 bases between the germline ends. The CDR3 is made up of 14 amino acids. Looked up from germline, CDR1 is PRHDT and CDR2 is FYEKMQ (reference sequence). The data derive from a study of molecular identifiers for immune sequencing clone quantification. Study in general: Across replicate runs, RNA obtained from around 18,000 or 91,000 naive CD8 cells was divided into five, with four undergoing sequencing.

Sorting recovered naive CD8 T cells on a CD8+CD4-CCR7+CD45RA+ profile. Both previously described methods and listed TCR primers were employed to make bulk TCR libraries. Via MiXCR, TCRdb re-called the PCR reads, giving one row per CDR3 protein. Here the sample spans 600,000 to 650,000 distinct CDR3 sequences, 15% to 20% being singletons. Sequencing input: naive CD8+ T cells from blood, with Jurkat cell RNA spiked in. Subset indicated: FACS-sorted CD8+CD4-CCR7+CD45RA+ naive T cells. The rearrangement joins TRBV13 to TRBJ2-2; D is undetermined. The clonotype originates from a human donor in good health. Some libraries in this study had Jurkat cell RNA spiked in. CDR3 DNA: TGTGCCAGCAGCTTAGTAGGCCTCACCGGGGAGCTGTTTTTT. Translating it yields CASSLVGLTGELFF.